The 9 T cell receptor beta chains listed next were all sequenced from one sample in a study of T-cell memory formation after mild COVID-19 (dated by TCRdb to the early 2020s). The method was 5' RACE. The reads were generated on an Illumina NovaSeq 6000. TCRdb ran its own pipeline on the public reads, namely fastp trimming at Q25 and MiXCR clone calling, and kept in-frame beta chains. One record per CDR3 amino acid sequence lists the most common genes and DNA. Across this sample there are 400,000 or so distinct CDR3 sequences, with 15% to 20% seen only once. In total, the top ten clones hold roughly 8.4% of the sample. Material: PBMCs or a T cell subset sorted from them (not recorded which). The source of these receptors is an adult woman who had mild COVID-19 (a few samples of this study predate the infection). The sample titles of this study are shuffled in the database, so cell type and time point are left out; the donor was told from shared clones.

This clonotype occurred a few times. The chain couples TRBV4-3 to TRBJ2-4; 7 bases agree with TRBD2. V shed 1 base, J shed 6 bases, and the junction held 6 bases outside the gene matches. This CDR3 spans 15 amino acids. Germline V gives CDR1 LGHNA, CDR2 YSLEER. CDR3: CASSQGTSVGNIQYF. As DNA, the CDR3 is TGCGCCAGCAGCCAAGGGACTAGTGTGGGAAACATTCAGTACTTC.

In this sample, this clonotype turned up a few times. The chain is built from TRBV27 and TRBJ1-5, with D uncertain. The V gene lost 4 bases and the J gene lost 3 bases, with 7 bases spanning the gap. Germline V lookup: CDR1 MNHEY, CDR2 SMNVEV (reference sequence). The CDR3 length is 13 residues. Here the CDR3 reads CASSYAYNQPQHF. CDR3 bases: TGTGCCAGCAGTTACGCCTACAATCAGCCCCAGCATTTT.

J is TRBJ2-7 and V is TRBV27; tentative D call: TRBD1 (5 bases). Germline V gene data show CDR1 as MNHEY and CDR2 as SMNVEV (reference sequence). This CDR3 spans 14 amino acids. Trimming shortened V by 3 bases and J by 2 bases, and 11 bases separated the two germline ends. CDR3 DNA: TGTGCCAGCAGTTTTTGGGTGGGGCCCTACGAGCAGTACTTC. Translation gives CASSFWVGPYEQYF.

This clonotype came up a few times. CDR3 protein: CATSGPRDGAYEQYF. As DNA, the CDR3 is TGTGCCACCAGTGGCCCCCGGGACGGAGCCTACGAGCAGTACTTC. The genes are TRBV24-1 and TRBJ2-7, with D perhaps being TRBD1 or TRBD2 (5 bases each). Trimming pared 5 bases from V and 2 bases from J, leaving 15 bases between. This CDR3 spans 15 amino acids. Germline-derived CDR1 and CDR2 are KGHDR and SFDVKD.

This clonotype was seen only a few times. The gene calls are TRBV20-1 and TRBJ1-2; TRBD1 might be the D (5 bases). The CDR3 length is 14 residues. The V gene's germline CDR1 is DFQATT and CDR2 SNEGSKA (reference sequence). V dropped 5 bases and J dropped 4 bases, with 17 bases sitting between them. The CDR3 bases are TGCAGTGCTCGCAACGCCGGGACCGTCTATGGCTACACCTTC. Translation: CSARNAGTVYGYTF.

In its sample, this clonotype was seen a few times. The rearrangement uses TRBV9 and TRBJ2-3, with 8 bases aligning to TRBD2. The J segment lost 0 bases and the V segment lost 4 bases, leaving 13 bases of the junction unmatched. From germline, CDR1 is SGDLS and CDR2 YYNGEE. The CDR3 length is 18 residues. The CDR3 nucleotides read TGTGCCAGCAGCCCAGGGGCTAGCGGGCTTCGGAGCACAGATACGCAGTATTTT. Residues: CASSPGASGLRSTDTQYF. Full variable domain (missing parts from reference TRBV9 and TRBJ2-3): DSGVTQTPKHLITATGQRVTLRCSPRSGDLSVYWYQQSLDQGLQFLIQYYNGEERAKGNILERFSAQQFPDLHSELNLSSLELGDSALYFCASSPGASGLRSTDTQYFGPGTRLTVL.

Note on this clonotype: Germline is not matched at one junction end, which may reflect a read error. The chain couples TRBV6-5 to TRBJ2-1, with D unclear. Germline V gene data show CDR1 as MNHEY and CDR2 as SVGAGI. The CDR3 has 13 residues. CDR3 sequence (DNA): TGTGCCAGCAGACTGGAACCCTACAATGGGCAGTTCTTC. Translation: CASRLEPYNGQFF.

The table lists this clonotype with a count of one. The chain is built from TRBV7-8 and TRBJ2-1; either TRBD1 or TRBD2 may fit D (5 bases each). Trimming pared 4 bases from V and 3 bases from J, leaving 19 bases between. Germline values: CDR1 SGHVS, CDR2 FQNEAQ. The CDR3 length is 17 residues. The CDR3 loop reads CASSSRSLVGGYNEQFF. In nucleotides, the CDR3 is TGTGCCAGCAGCTCGAGATCCTTAGTTGGGGGCTACAATGAGCAGTTCTTC.

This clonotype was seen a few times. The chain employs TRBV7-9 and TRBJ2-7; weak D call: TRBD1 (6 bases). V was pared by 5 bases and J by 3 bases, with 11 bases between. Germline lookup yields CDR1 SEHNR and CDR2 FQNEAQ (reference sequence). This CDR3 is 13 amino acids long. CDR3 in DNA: TGTGCCAGCAGCAGGACAGAAAACTACGAGCAGTACTTC. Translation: CASSRTENYEQYF.